Each of the 11 T cell receptor beta chains below was sequenced from the same sample in a study of blood T cell repertoires in COVID-19. Profiling relied on immunoSEQ multiplex PCR, and the TCRdb table lists in-frame clones only, not all of them. The sample has over 150,000 clones, 78% seen once. The sample consisted of peripheral blood. All receptors derive from an elderly man with acute or convalescent COVID-19.

J is TRBJ1-1 and V is TRBV10-1, with D perhaps TRBD1 (6 bases). Per germline, CDR1 WNHNN and CDR2 SYGVQD (reference sequence). CDR3 length equals 13 residues. V shed 6 bases and J shed 4 bases, with 12 bases lying between them. For the CDR3, the DNA is TGCGCCAGCAGGGGGGCGGGGGGCACTGAAGCTTTCTTT. The encoded protein is CASRGAGGTEAFF.

V is TRBV3-1 (or the pseudogene TRBV3-2) and J is TRBJ2-7; 7 positions match TRBD2. The junction had 8 bases not matched to a gene; V was cut back by 4 bases and J by 2 bases. CDR1 and CDR2 from the germline V gene are LGHDT and YNNKEL (reference sequence). CDR3 length equals 15 residues. CDR3: CASSPLGGVTYEQYF. The CDR3 nucleotides are TGTGCCAGCAGCCCCCTTGGGGGGGTCACCTACGAGCAGTACTTC.

This clone was found a few times. This chain joins TRBV6-6 and TRBJ1-2, with D possibly being TRBD1 (5 bases). V was shortened by 6 bases and J by 7 bases, with 12 bases between the two germline ends. From germline, CDR1 is MNHNY and CDR2 SVGAGI (reference sequence). The CDR3 consists of 12 residues. The CDR3 DNA reads TGTGCCAGCAGGAACAGGATAGGTGGCTACACCTTC. This codes for CASRNRIGGYTF.

This clone was detected a few times. This chain uses TRBV7-3 with TRBJ1-2; 7 nucleotides match TRBD1. CDR3 length equals 15 residues. V lost 4 bases and J lost 7; bases outside the gene matches: 12. Per germline, CDR1 SGHTA and CDR2 FQGTGA. The CDR3 reads CASSSPTGNIGGYTF. In nucleotides, the CDR3 is TGTGCCAGCAGCTCTCCGACAGGGAACATAGGTGGCTACACCTTC.

The rearrangement uses TRBV28 and TRBJ1-2, with 8 bases aligning to TRBD1. V was pared by 4 bases and J by 4 bases, with 11 bases of the junction left unmatched. The CDR3 has 16 residues. Germline loops: CDR1 MDHEN, CDR2 SYDVKM. This CDR3 is CASSSDPTGDGYGYTF. Here the CDR3 DNA reads TGTGCCAGCAGTTCGGACCCGACAGGGGATGGCTATGGCTACACCTTC.

The rearrangement joins TRBV4-1 to TRBJ2-3; possible D gene TRBD1, 5 bases. V shed 4 bases and J shed 1 base, with 12 bases lying between them. CDR1 and CDR2 (germline): MGHRA, YSYEKL. The length of the CDR3 is 15 residues. The CDR3 spells CASSLEGAGTDTQYF. CDR3 sequence (DNA): TGCGCCAGCAGCCTAGAAGGGGCCGGCACAGATACGCAGTATTTT.

V gene TRBV7-8 combines with J gene TRBJ1-2; possible D gene TRBD1, 5 bases. The germline V and J ends were trimmed by 1 base and 1 base, with 13 bases remaining between them. This CDR3 spans 16 amino acids. Germline V gene lookup returns CDR1 SGHVS and CDR2 FQNEAQ. As DNA, the CDR3 is TGTGCCAGCAGCTTAGATGTGCCCAGGGTTAACTATGGCTACACCTTC. It codes for CASSLDVPRVNYGYTF.

The gene calls are TRBV7-2 and TRBJ1-2, with 7 bases that match TRBD1. The CDR3 has 14 residues. Trimming removed 1 base from V and 7 bases from J; junction bases left unmatched: 6. CDR1 and CDR2 (germline): SGHTA, FQGNSA. The CDR3 DNA reads TGTGCCAGCAGCTTAGAGAGTCAGGGGGGTGGCTACACCTTC. It yields the protein CASSLESQGGGYTF.

This clone was seen only a few times. The chain carries TRBV6-1 and TRBJ1-2, with unresolved D. Per the germline V gene, CDR1 is MNHNS and CDR2 is SASEGT. This CDR3 has 12 amino acids. The V end was cut by 3 bases, the J end by 8 bases, with 10 bases between. The CDR3 DNA reads as TGTGCCAGCAGTGATGCCCCTCGGGGCTACACCTTC. Translated: CASSDAPRGYTF.

In this sample, this clone turned up many times. This chain connects TRBV5-1 to TRBJ1-1; TRBD1 is a possible D gene (6 bases). V lost 4 bases to trimming and J lost 5 bases, with 15 bases between them. Germline V gene lookup returns CDR1 SGHRS and CDR2 YFSETQ. The CDR3 has 14 amino acids. This CDR3 is CASSATGSGTEAFF. The CDR3 coding sequence is TGCGCCAGCAGCGCTACAGGGAGTGGTACTGAAGCTTTCTTT.

The chain employs TRBV5-6 and TRBJ2-5; tentatively, D is TRBD2 (6 bases). The germline V gene encodes CDR1 SGHDT and CDR2 YYEEEE. With 3 bases removed from V and 4 bases from J, the gap between germline ends came to 13 bases. The CDR3 is 14 amino acids. The chain's CDR3 is CASSSTAGTETQYF. The CDR3 nucleotides read TGTGCCAGCAGCTCAACGGCGGGGACAGAGACCCAGTACTTC.